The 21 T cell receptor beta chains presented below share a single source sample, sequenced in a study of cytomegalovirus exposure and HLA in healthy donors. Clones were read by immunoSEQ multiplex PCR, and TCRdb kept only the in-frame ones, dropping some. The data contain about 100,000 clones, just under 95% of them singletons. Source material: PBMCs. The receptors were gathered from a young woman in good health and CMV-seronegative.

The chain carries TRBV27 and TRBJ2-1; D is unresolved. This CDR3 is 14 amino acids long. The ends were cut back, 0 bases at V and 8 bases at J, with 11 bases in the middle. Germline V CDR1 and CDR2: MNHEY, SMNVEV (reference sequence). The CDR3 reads CASSLSVGLDEQFF. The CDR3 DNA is TGTGCCAGCAGTTTATCGGTTGGCTTGGATGAGCAGTTCTTC.

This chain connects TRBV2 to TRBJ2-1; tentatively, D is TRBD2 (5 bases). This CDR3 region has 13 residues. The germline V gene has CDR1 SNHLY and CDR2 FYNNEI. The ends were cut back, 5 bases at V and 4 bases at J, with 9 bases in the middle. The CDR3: CASSTDSYNEQFF. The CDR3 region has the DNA TGTGCCAGCAGTACGGACTCTTACAATGAGCAGTTCTTC.

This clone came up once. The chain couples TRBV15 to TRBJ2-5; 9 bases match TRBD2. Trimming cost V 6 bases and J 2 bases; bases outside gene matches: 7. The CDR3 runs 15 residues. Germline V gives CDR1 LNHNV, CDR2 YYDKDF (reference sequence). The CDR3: CATRRGGGVQETQYF. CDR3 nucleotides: TGTGCCACCAGACGAGGCGGGGGGGTTCAAGAGACCCAGTACTTC.

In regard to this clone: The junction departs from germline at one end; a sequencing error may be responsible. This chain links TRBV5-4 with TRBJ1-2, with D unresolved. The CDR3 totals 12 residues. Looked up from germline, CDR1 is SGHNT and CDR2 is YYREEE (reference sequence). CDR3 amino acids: CASSLGAGGTHF. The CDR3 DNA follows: TGTGCCAGCAGCTTGGGGGCAGGAGGAACACACTTC. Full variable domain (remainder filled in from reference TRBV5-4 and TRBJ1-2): ETGVTQSPTHLIKTRGQQVTLRCSSQSGHNTVSWYQQALGQGPQFIFQYYREEENGRGNFPPRFSGLQFPNYSSELNVNALELDDSALYLCASSLGAGGTHFGSGTRLTVV.

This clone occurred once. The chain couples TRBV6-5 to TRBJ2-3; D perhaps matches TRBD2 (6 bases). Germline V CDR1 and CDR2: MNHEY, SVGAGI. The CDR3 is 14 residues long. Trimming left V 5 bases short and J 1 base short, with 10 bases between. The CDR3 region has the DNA TGTGCCAGCAGTCTGACTAGACGCACAGATACGCAGTATTTT. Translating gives CASSLTRRTDTQYF.

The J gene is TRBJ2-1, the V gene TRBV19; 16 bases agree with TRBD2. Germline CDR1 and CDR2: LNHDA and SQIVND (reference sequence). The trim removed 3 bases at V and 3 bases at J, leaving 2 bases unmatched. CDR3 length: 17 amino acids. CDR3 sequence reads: CASSMGLAGGNYNEQFF. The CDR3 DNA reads TGTGCCAGTAGTATGGGACTAGCGGGAGGGAACTACAATGAGCAGTTCTTC.

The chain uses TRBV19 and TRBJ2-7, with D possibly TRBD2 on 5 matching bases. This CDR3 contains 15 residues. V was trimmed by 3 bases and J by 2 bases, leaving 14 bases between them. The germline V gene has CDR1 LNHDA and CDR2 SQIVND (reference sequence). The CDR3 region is CASSIRFGIPYEQYF. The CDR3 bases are TGTGCCAGTAGTATCCGTTTCGGGATTCCCTACGAGCAGTACTTC.

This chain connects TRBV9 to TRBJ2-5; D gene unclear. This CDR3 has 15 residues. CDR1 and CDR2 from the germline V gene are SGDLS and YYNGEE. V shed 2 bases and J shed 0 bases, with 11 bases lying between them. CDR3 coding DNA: TGTGCCAGCAGCGTCCTGAACTCAAACCAAGAGACCCAGTACTTC. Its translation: CASSVLNSNQETQYF.

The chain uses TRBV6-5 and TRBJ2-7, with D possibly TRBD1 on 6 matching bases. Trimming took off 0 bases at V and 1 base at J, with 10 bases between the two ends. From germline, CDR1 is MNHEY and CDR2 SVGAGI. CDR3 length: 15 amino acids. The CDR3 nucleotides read TGTGCCAGCAGTTACTCCTACGGACAGTCCTACGAGCAGTACTTC. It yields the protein CASSYSYGQSYEQYF.

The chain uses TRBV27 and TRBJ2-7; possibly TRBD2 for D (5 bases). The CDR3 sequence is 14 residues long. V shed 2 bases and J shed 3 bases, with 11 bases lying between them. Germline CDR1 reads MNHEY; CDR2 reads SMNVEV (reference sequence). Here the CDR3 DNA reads TGTGCCAGCAGTTTAGGGCTAGGAGGCTACGAGCAGTACTTC. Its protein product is CASSLGLGGYEQYF.

The CDR3 bases are TGTGCCAGCTCACTCCGGCCGCAGGACAGGGTACATTTT. It is translated as CASSLRPQDRVHF. V is TRBV18 and J is TRBJ1-5, with 8 bases fitting TRBD1. V trimming: 4 bases; J trimming: 16 bases; junction bases outside the gene matches: 12. Germline V gene data show CDR1 as KGHSH and CDR2 as LQKENI. This CDR3 region has 13 residues.

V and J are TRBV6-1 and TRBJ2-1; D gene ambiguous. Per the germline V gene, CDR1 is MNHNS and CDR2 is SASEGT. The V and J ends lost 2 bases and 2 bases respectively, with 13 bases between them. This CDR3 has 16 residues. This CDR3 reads CASSETLISPYNEQFF. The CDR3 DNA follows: TGTGCCAGCAGTGAAACTCTCATCTCCCCCTACAATGAGCAGTTCTTC.

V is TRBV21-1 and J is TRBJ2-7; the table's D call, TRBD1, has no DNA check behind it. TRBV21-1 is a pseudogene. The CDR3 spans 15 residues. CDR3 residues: CASSTLEGDTYEQYF. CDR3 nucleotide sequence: TGTGCCAGCAGCACTTTAGAAGGGGACACCTACGAGCAGTACTTC.

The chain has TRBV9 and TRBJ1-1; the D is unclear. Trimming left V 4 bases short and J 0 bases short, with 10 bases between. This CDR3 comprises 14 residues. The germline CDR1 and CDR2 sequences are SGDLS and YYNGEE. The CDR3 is CASSQAQMNTEAFF. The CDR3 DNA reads TGTGCCAGCAGCCAGGCCCAAATGAACACTGAAGCTTTCTTT.

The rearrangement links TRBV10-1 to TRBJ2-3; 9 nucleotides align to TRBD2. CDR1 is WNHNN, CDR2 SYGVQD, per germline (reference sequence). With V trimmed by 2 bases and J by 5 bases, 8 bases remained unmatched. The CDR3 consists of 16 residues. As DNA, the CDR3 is TGCGCCAGCAGTGAGGGGGGGCTAGCGGGAAAAGATACGCAGTATTTT. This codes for CASSEGGLAGKDTQYF.

CDR3 nucleotides: TGTGCCAGCAGCTCCCGAAAGGGACTAGCGGAACCCGATACGCAGTATTTT. It encodes CASSSRKGLAEPDTQYF. This chain joins TRBV9 and TRBJ2-3; 11 bases agree with TRBD2. The junction had 13 bases not matched to a gene; V was cut back by 4 bases and J by 6 bases. From germline, CDR1 is SGDLS and CDR2 YYNGEE. CDR3 size: 17 residues.

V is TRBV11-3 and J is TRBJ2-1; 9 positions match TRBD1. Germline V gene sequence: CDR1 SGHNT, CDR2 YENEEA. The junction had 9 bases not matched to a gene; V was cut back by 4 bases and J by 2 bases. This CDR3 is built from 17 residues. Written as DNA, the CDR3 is TGTGCCAGCAGCTCCAGGGGGAGGGACAGGGCCTACAATGAGCAGTTCTTC. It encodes CASSSRGRDRAYNEQFF.

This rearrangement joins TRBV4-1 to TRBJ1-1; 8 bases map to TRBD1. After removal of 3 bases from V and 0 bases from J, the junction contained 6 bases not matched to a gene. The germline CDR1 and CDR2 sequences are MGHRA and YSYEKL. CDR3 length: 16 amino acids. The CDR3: CASSHRQGAMNTEAFF. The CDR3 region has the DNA TGCGCCAGCAGCCATAGGCAGGGGGCAATGAACACTGAAGCTTTCTTT.

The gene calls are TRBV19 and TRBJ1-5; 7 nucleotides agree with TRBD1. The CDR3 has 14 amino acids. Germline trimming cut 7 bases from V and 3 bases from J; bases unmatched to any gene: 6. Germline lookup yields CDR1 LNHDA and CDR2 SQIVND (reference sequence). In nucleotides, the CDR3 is TGTGCCAGTAACCGGGACAGAACCAATCAGCCCCAGCATTTT. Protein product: CASNRDRTNQPQHF.

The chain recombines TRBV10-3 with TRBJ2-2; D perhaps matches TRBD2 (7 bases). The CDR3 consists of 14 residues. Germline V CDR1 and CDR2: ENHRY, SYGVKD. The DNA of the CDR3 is TGTGACCCCGGAGAGGGGGGGGATCCCGGGGAGCTGTTTTTT. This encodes CDPGEGGDPGELFF.

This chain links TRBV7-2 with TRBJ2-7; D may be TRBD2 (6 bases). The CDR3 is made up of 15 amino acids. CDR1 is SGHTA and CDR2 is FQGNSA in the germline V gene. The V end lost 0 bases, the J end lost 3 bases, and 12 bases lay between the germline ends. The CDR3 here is CASSLAGGRDYEQYF. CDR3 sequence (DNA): TGTGCCAGCAGCTTAGCCGGGGGAAGGGACTACGAGCAGTACTTC.